One sample yielded the 31 T cell receptor beta chains listed below, sequenced in a study of pediatric ulcerative colitis. Method: immunoSEQ multiplex PCR; TCRdb's copy keeps in-frame clones and lacks some. The data show tens of thousands of clones, around 85% seen once. The specimen sequenced was blood. The receptors derive from a boy younger than 18 with severe ulcerative colitis.

The chain uses TRBV11-2 and TRBJ2-1, with 8 nucleotides matching TRBD2. Trimming removed 6 bases from V and 0 bases from J; junction bases left unmatched: 4. The CDR3 sequence is 15 residues long. Germline lookup yields CDR1 SGHAT and CDR2 FQNNGV. CDR3 sequence: CASRVSGSSYNEQFF. The CDR3 nucleotides are TGTGCCAGCAGAGTAAGCGGGAGCTCCTACAATGAGCAGTTCTTC.

This chain connects TRBV5-1 to TRBJ1-1; possibly TRBD1 for D (6 bases). CDR1 and CDR2 from the germline V gene are SGHRS and YFSETQ. CDR3 length: 14 amino acids. Trimming cost V 0 bases and J 4 bases, with 10 bases left between them. DNA of the CDR3: TGCGCCAGCAGCTTGGAGGGGGGTATCACTGAAGCTTTCTTT. Protein product: CASSLEGGITEAFF. Full variable domain (remainder filled in from reference TRBV5-1 and TRBJ1-1): KAGVTQTPRYLIKTRGQQVTLSCSPISGHRSVSWYQQTPGQGLQFLFEYFSETQRNKGNFPGRFSGRQFSNSRSEMNVSTLELGDSALYLCASSLEGGITEAFFGQGTRLTVV.

The chain couples TRBV4-3 to TRBJ2-5; 7 bases map to TRBD2. The length of the CDR3 is 17 residues. The germline CDR1 and CDR2 sequences are LGHNA and YSLEER. The ends lost 1 base at V and 4 bases at J; junction bases unmatched: 12. The CDR3 spells CASSQGAVRERGETQYF. The CDR3 DNA reads as TGCGCCAGCAGCCAAGGGGCAGTGCGGGAGAGGGGAGAGACCCAGTACTTC.

The chain is built from TRBV6-1 and TRBJ1-2; the D gene is possibly TRBD1 (6 bases). Per the germline V gene, CDR1 is MNHNS and CDR2 is SASEGT. V gave up 8 bases and J gave up 5 bases, with 15 bases separating them. The CDR3 extends over 13 amino acids. The DNA for the CDR3 is TGTGCCAGCGCGCCCCGGACAGTATATGGCTACACCTTC. It translates to CASAPRTVYGYTF.

This rearrangement joins TRBV6-1 to TRBJ1-2, with D unclear. From germline, CDR1 is MNHNS and CDR2 SASEGT. This CDR3 has 12 residues. V was clipped by 5 bases and J by 4 bases, with 8 bases between them. In DNA, the CDR3 is TGTGCCAGCAGTAGCAGGATCTATGGCTACACCTTC. Amino acid sequence: CASSSRIYGYTF.

This chain connects TRBV7-2 to TRBJ2-7; D may be TRBD1 or TRBD2 (6 bases each). CDR3 length: 13 amino acids. Trimming pared 6 bases from V and 4 bases from J, leaving 13 bases between. Germline V gene sequence: CDR1 SGHTA, CDR2 FQGNSA. The CDR3 nucleotides are TGTGCCAGCAGGACCCCGGGGGCTTACGAGCAGTACTTC. Translated, it gives CASRTPGAYEQYF.

This clone appeared once. The V and J genes are TRBV6-5 and TRBJ2-5; D perhaps matches TRBD2 (6 bases). The CDR3 totals 13 residues. The ends were cut back, 8 bases at V and 2 bases at J, with 12 bases in the middle. Germline CDR1 is MNHEY and CDR2 is SVGAGI. DNA for the CDR3: TGTGCCAGCGCCCCGGGACTTCAAGAGACCCAGTACTTC. The encoded protein is CASAPGLQETQYF.

This chain links TRBV2 with TRBJ1-2, with 8 positions matching TRBD1. The CDR3 loop spans 13 amino acids. The J segment lost 5 bases and the V segment lost 5 bases, leaving 4 bases of the junction unmatched. CDR1 and CDR2 (germline): SNHLY, FYNNEI. DNA for the CDR3: TGTGCCAGCAGTAGGACAGGGAGTTATGGCTACACCTTC. This sequence encodes CASSRTGSYGYTF.

This sequence joins TRBV10-1 and TRBJ2-7; the match to TRBD1 covers 7 bases. From germline, CDR1 is WNHNN and CDR2 SYGVQD (reference sequence). The CDR3 is 13 residues long. Losses at the gene ends were 5 bases for V and 5 bases for J; bases not matched to a gene: 6. CDR3 sequence reads: CASSPDRADEQYF. CDR3 bases: TGCGCCAGCAGTCCTGACAGGGCTGACGAGCAGTACTTC.

The chain carries TRBV5-1 and TRBJ2-7, with 9 bases matching TRBD2. The CDR3 has 13 amino acids. Germline loops: CDR1 SGHRS, CDR2 YFSETQ. Trimming at V came to 8 bases and at J to 3 bases, leaving 6 bases not matched to a gene. Written as DNA, the CDR3 is TGCGCCAGTAGCGGGAGTTTCGGCTACGAGCAGTACTTC. Translating gives CASSGSFGYEQYF. Based on the CDR3 plus reference TRBV5-1 and TRBJ2-7, the full variable domain is KAGVTQTPRYLIKTRGQQVTLSCSPISGHRSVSWYQQTPGQGLQFLFEYFSETQRNKGNFPGRFSGRQFSNSRSEMNVSTLELGDSALYLCASSGSFGYEQYFGPGTRLTVT.

This clone turned up a few times. V gene TRBV7-6 combines with J gene TRBJ2-1, with unresolved D. With 4 bases removed from V and 0 bases from J, the gap between germline ends came to 1 base. The length of the CDR3 is 12 residues. Germline V gene lookup returns CDR1 SGHVS and CDR2 FNYEAQ. In DNA form, the CDR3 reads TGTGCCAGCAGCTACTCCTACAATGAGCAGTTCTTC. Protein product: CASSYSYNEQFF.

The chain joins TRBV4-3 to TRBJ2-7, with D maybe TRBD1 (6 bases). The V end lost 0 bases, the J end lost 3 bases, and 15 bases lay between the germline ends. Germline-derived CDR1 and CDR2 are LGHNA and YSLEER. CDR3 length: 16 residues. The CDR3 sequence is CASSQDGRGTIYEQYF. In nucleotides, the CDR3 is TGCGCCAGCAGCCAAGATGGTAGGGGGACAATCTACGAGCAGTACTTC.

The genes are TRBV5-6 and TRBJ2-7; 14 bases line up with TRBD2. Trimming at V came to 4 bases and at J to 6 bases, leaving 3 bases not matched to a gene. CDR1 is SGHDT, CDR2 YYEEEE, per germline. The CDR3 has 14 residues. The CDR3 sequence: CASSPGLAGVEQYF. CDR3 in DNA: TGTGCCAGCAGCCCGGGACTAGCGGGAGTCGAGCAGTACTTC.

The CDR3 DNA sequence: TGTGCCAGCAGTAGAACCGCTGGAAACACCATATATTTT. The encoded protein is CASSRTAGNTIYF. The chain combines TRBV27 with TRBJ1-3; unclear D gene. V was cut by 5 bases and J by 2 bases, with 7 bases left in between. Germline CDR1 reads MNHEY; CDR2 reads SMNVEV (reference sequence). The CDR3 is made up of 13 amino acids.

The V gene is TRBV30, the J gene TRBJ2-1; 12 bases match TRBD2. This CDR3 region has 14 residues. J gave up 4 bases and V 3 bases, and 1 base lay outside the gene matches. Germline V gives CDR1 GTSNPN, CDR2 SVGIG (reference sequence). The CDR3 bases are TGTGCCTGGAGGACTAGCGGGAGTTACAATGAGCAGTTCTTC. It encodes CAWRTSGSYNEQFF.

The chain has TRBV6-1 and TRBJ2-7, with D perhaps matching TRBD1 or TRBD2 (5 bases each). Germline V lookup: CDR1 MNHNS, CDR2 SASEGT. V shed 8 bases and J shed 0 bases, with 14 bases lying between them. This CDR3 contains 14 residues. The CDR3 region has the DNA TGTGCCAGCGGGACCGACTGGAGCTCCTACGAGCAGTACTTC. Its translation is CASGTDWSSYEQYF.

This chain's CDR3 is CAWSRGGSAADTQYF. The CDR3 DNA follows: TGTGCCTGGAGCAGGGGCGGGAGTGCGGCAGATACGCAGTATTTT. V gene TRBV30 combines with J gene TRBJ2-3, with D tentatively TRBD2 (7 bases). The CDR3 loop spans 15 amino acids. Trimming cost V 3 bases and J 4 bases, with 17 bases left between them. The germline V gene has CDR1 GTSNPN and CDR2 SVGIG (reference sequence).

The genes are TRBV5-4 and TRBJ1-1, with TRBD1 matching over 9 bases. The J segment lost 7 bases and the V segment lost 0 bases, leaving 10 bases of the junction unmatched. The CDR3 is 16 residues long. Germline-derived CDR1 and CDR2 are SGHNT and YYREEE (reference sequence). The CDR3: CASSLDRDRVLVEAFF. The CDR3 bases are TGTGCCAGCAGCTTGGACCGGGACAGGGTTTTGGTTGAAGCTTTCTTT.

The CDR3 region has the DNA TGTGCCAGCAGCACGGTTGACAATGAGCAGTTCTTC. Its translation is CASSTVDNEQFF. The chain combines TRBV6-6 with TRBJ2-1; D gene uncertain. The V and J ends lost 6 bases and 5 bases respectively, with 8 bases between them. The CDR3 is made up of 12 amino acids. Germline CDR1 reads MNHNY; CDR2 reads SVGAGI (reference sequence).

This clone was recorded only once. The genes are TRBV19 and TRBJ2-1; no clear D gene. V lost 0 bases and J 8 bases, leaving 5 bases between the germline ends. Looked up from germline, CDR1 is LNHDA and CDR2 is SQIVND (reference sequence). CDR3 length equals 12 residues. The CDR3 bases are TGTGCCAGTAGTATAGATTTATATGAGCAGTTCTTC. Residues: CASSIDLYEQFF.

V and J are TRBV6-6 and TRBJ2-7; the match to TRBD1 covers 9 bases. Germline V CDR1 and CDR2: MNHNY, SVGAGI (reference sequence). This CDR3 is built from 13 residues. The V and J ends lost 8 bases and 6 bases, in that order; junction bases with no gene match: 8. CDR3 bases: TGTGCCAGCGGTCCCGGGACAGGGACCGAGCAGTACTTC. This translates into CASGPGTGTEQYF.

This rearrangement joins TRBV11-3 to TRBJ2-3, with D unresolved. This CDR3 is 14 amino acids long. Germline assignment: CDR1 SGHNT and CDR2 YENEEA. With 5 bases removed from V and 0 bases from J, the gap between germline ends came to 9 bases. The CDR3 DNA reads TGTGCCAGCAGCCTTACAGCTAGCACAGATACGCAGTATTTT. This encodes CASSLTASTDTQYF. Full variable domain (missing parts from reference TRBV11-3 and TRBJ2-3): EAGVVQSPRYKIIEKKQPVAFWCNPISGHNTLYWYLQNLGQGPELLIRYENEEAVDDSQLPKDRFSAERLKGVDSTLKIQPAELGDSAVYLCASSLTASTDTQYFGPGTRLTVL.

This clone is a singleton in its sample. This rearrangement joins TRBV27 to TRBJ2-7; TRBD1 agrees at 11 bases. Looked up from germline, CDR1 is MNHEY and CDR2 is SMNVEV (reference sequence). The CDR3 has 17 amino acids. V shed 8 bases and J 2 bases; nucleotides not matched to a gene: 14. The CDR3 spells CASSIGTGGVKTYEQYF. The CDR3 nucleotides are TGTGCCAGCTCGATCGGGACAGGGGGAGTTAAAACCTACGAGCAGTACTTC.

This clone was observed once. This chain connects TRBV11-2 to TRBJ2-3; D is perhaps TRBD2 (6 bases). Germline V gene lookup returns CDR1 SGHAT and CDR2 FQNNGV. This CDR3 has 18 residues. With 4 bases removed from V and 2 bases from J, the gap between germline ends came to 22 bases. The CDR3: CASSSYPIAGPPTDTQYF. The CDR3 bases are TGTGCCAGCAGCTCCTACCCCATTGCGGGACCCCCCACAGATACGCAGTATTTT.

This clone was found once. The chain links TRBV5-4 to TRBJ2-5, with 13 bases lining up with TRBD2. The V gene end was trimmed by 3 bases and the J gene end by 4 bases; junction bases not matched to a gene: 12. The CDR3 totals 18 residues. Germline-derived CDR1 and CDR2 are SGHNT and YYREEE (reference sequence). CDR3 loop: CASSSSGTSGIIGETQYF. In DNA, the CDR3 is TGTGCCAGCAGCTCTTCCGGGACTAGCGGGATTATCGGAGAGACCCAGTACTTC.

The rearrangement uses TRBV20-1 and TRBJ2-1; TRBD2 matches at 8 bases. Unmatched junction bases numbered 3, after V lost 4 bases and J lost 10 bases. The CDR3 sequence is 11 residues long. Germline V gene sequence: CDR1 DFQATT, CDR2 SNEGSKA (reference sequence). The CDR3 bases are TGCAGTGCTACTAGACTAGCGGAGCAGTTCTTC. Translation: CSATRLAEQFF.

The chain links TRBV5-4 to TRBJ1-2; no clear D. Trimming shortened V by 3 bases and J by 4 bases, and 16 bases separated the two germline ends. The V gene's germline CDR1 is SGHNT and CDR2 YYREEE (reference sequence). This CDR3 has 15 amino acids. The CDR3 region is CASSSDGGKGYGYTF. In DNA, the CDR3 is TGTGCCAGCAGCTCGGATGGAGGGAAGGGCTATGGCTACACCTTC.

The V and J genes are TRBV30 and TRBJ1-3, with TRBD1 as a possible D gene (5 bases). Germline CDR1 reads GTSNPN; CDR2 reads SVGIG (reference sequence). CDR3 length: 14 amino acids. Trimming removed 1 base from V and 2 bases from J, with 9 bases in between. The CDR3: CAWSEWGAGNTIYF. The CDR3 nucleotides are TGTGCCTGGAGTGAGTGGGGGGCTGGAAACACCATATATTTT. The full variable domain, completed using reference TRBV30 and TRBJ1-3, is SQTIHQWPATLVQPVGSPLSLECTVEGTSNPNLYWYRQAAGRGLQLLFYSVGIGQISSEVPQNLSASRPQDRQFILSSKKLLLSDSGFYLCAWSEWGAGNTIYFGEGSWLTVV.

This clone was seen more than once but under ten times. This chain joins TRBV7-2 and TRBJ1-5, with D maybe TRBD1 (5 bases). The CDR3 is made up of 12 amino acids. V lost 5 bases and J 4 bases, leaving 6 bases between the germline ends. Germline V gives CDR1 SGHTA, CDR2 FQGNSA. CDR3 sequence (DNA): TGTGCCAGCAGCGGGGGGAATCAGCCCCAGCATTTT. This sequence encodes CASSGGNQPQHF.

The chain is built from TRBV7-2 and TRBJ1-1; unclear D gene. Germline CDR1 reads SGHTA; CDR2 reads FQGNSA. This CDR3 comprises 17 residues. Trimming took off 5 bases at V and 1 base at J, with 20 bases between the two ends. This CDR3 reads CASSPRLIEGGNTEAFF. The CDR3 DNA sequence: TGTGCCAGCAGCCCTAGGCTGATAGAGGGCGGGAACACTGAAGCTTTCTTT.

The chain combines TRBV10-2 with TRBJ1-1, with D uncertain. Trimming removed 4 bases at V and 1 base at J, with 19 bases between. CDR3 length: 17 amino acids. CDR1 is WSHSY and CDR2 is SAAADI in the germline V gene. The CDR3 spells CASSGGQSLRSNTEAFF. The DNA of the CDR3 is TGCGCCAGCAGTGGGGGTCAATCCTTACGTTCGAACACTGAAGCTTTCTTT.